This T cell receptor (beta chain) was sequenced in a study of cytomegalovirus exposure and HLA in healthy donors. Study observations and caveats: Most TCRs appeared rarely, but some public TCRs recurred in many donors. In an earlier analysis, in around 590 donors, most V segments appeared productive either ~90% or ~30% of the time.

Per the germline V gene, CDR1 is LNHDA and CDR2 is SQIVND (reference sequence). The CDR3 covers 12 residues. V was cut by 1 base and J by 5 bases, with 5 bases left in between. There are a few counts of this clone. Its antigen is not identified. It was with 60 Vbeta and 13 Jbeta primers that the PCR ran. Produced via immunoSEQ multiplex PCR; TCRdb's table is partial and in-frame only. The data hold about 180,000 clones, with 82% observed a single time. Source material: PBMCs. V usage is TRBV19 and J usage is TRBJ2-5, with a tentative D call TRBD2 (5 bases). This sequence originates from a man aged 35 to 55 in good health and CMV-seronegative. The CDR3 region is CASSIAGETQYF. CDR3 coding DNA: TGTGCCAGTAGTATAGCGGGGGAGACCCAGTACTTC.